This T cell receptor beta chain is drawn from a study of shared clonotypes between healthy human individuals. Original handling: There were no quality scores in the junction-only immunoSEQ sequences, so filtering differed. Measured with immunoSEQ multiplex PCR; TCRdb has only the in-frame clones, and not every one. V and J calls plus clone size are reproduced from that table; the DNA served to infer D and trimming. The sample records around 990,000 clones, 77% being singletons. Study-level findings and limits: Shared clonotypes: roughly 5% naive CD4, around 3.7% naive CD8, less than 2.5% memory CD4, approximately 0.4% memory CD8.

The CDR3 covers 15 residues. The germline gives CDR1 MNHNS, CDR2 SASEGT. V gave up 1 base and J gave up 3 bases, with 12 bases separating them. About this clone itself: Antigen specificity is unknown.

V gene TRBV6-1 combines with J gene TRBJ1-1; no reliable D call. This receptor was identified in a man aged 18-30 years in good health. Some clones in this sample may be carry-over from other donors' samples. Material for sequencing was memory CD4+ T cells from PBMCs. Documented subset: CD45RA-negative fraction. CDR3: CASSEDPAGYTEAFF. In DNA, the CDR3 is TGTGCCAGCAGTGAAGATCCAGCGGGGTACACTGAAGCTTTCTTT.